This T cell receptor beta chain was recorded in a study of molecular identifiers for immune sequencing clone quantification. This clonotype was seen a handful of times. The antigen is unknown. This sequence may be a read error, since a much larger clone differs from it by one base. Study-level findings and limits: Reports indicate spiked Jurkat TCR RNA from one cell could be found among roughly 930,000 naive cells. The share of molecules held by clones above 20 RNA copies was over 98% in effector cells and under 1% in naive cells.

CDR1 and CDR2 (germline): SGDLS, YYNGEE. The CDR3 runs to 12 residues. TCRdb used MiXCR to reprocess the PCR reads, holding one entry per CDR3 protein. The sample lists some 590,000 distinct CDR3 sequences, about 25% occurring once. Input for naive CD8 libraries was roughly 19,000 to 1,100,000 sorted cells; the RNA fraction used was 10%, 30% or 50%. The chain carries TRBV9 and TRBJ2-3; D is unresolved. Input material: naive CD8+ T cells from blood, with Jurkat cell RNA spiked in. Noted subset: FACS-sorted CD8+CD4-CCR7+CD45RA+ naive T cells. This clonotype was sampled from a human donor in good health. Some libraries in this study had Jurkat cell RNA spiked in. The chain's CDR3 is CAGSVITDTQYF. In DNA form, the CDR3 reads TGTGCCGGCAGCGTGATTACAGATACGCAGTATTTT.